A single T cell receptor beta chain is shown here with its context. Its antigen remains unidentified. From germline, CDR1 is MNHNY and CDR2 SVGAGI (reference sequence). V was shortened by 5 bases and J by 0 bases, with 17 bases between the two germline ends. The CDR3 extends over 17 amino acids. This entry comes from a study of T cell responses to AZD1222 COVID-19 vaccine. Study-wide points: There were repertoire samples only from the period after the peak T cell response. Females made up more of the donors, who were largely white British, and clonal diversity may have come out too low. Epitopes outside B.1.351 and B.1.1.7 mutated regions reportedly drew nearly half of spike TCRs.

Using immunoSEQ multiplex PCR, the repertoire was profiled, and TCRdb retains in-frame clones only, with some absent. This sample has 200,000 to 250,000 clones, with about 95% found just once. The rearrangement joins TRBV6-6 to TRBJ1-3; D remains ambiguous. The receptor comes from an adult who received the MenACWY meningococcal vaccine as a control. This specimen was peripheral blood, taken 28 days after the second dose of the MenACWY control vaccine. The chain's CDR3 is CASSREGSLISGNTIYF. Written as DNA, the CDR3 is TGTGCCAGCAGTCGCGAGGGTTCCCTGATCTCTGGAAACACCATATATTTT.